This T cell receptor (beta chain) was found in a study of CD4 and CD8 cells across lung adenocarcinoma regions. TCRdb re-analysed the PCR reads in MiXCR, keeping a single row per CDR3 protein. Here the sample spans 3,000 to 4,000 distinct CDR3 sequences, roughly 70% being singletons. The patients had localized lung adenocarcinoma, a non-small cell subtype. The CDR3 length is 16 residues. With 4 bases removed from V and 1 base from J, the gap between germline ends came to 14 bases. Germline CDR1 and CDR2: MNHNS and SASEGT. This clonotype was obtained from a male donor with lung adenocarcinoma. The CD4 and CD8 labels of this study may be unreliable. V usage is TRBV6-1 and J usage is TRBJ2-4; maybe TRBD2 (6 bases). Sequencing was performed on CD4+ T cells from the margin of a lung tumor. CDR3 region: CASSARSSGAKNIQYF. CDR3 sequence (DNA): TGTGCCAGCAGTGCCAGGAGCAGCGGGGCCAAAAACATTCAGTACTTC.